The next 9 T cell receptor beta chains were all read from a single sample in a study of blood T cell repertoires in COVID-19. Clones were read by immunoSEQ multiplex PCR, and TCRdb kept only the in-frame ones, dropping some. The profile shows about 240,000 clones, around 86% of them singletons. Specimen: peripheral blood. The receptors derive from a man older than 75 with acute or convalescent COVID-19.

The chain joins TRBV5-4 to TRBJ1-1, with TRBD1 identical over 8 bases. Germline-derived CDR1 and CDR2 are SGHNT and YYREEE (reference sequence). The CDR3 spans 17 residues. Trimming removed 0 bases from V and 2 bases from J; junction bases left unmatched: 9. CDR3 sequence reads: CASSLGQGAVKNTEAFF. For the CDR3, the DNA is TGTGCCAGCAGCTTGGGGCAGGGGGCGGTGAAAAACACTGAAGCTTTCTTT.

This clone showed up just once. The chain links TRBV5-1 to TRBJ2-1; 9 nucleotides match TRBD2. This CDR3 is built from 16 residues. Germline V gives CDR1 SGHRS, CDR2 YFSETQ. V gave up 3 bases and J gave up 0 bases; unmatched junction bases: 4. CDR3 sequence reads: CASSWGSGSSYNEQFF. CDR3 DNA: TGCGCCAGCAGCTGGGGTAGCGGGAGCTCCTACAATGAGCAGTTCTTC.

The CDR3 nucleotides read TGTGCCAGCAGCCAAGATCTCCAGGCTGAAGCTTTCTTT. Translated, it gives CASSQDLQAEAFF. The chain combines TRBV14 with TRBJ1-1; unclear D gene. Germline V gives CDR1 SGHDN, CDR2 FVKESK. This CDR3 comprises 13 residues. Deletions cut 0 bases from V and 6 bases from J, with 8 bases between. Full variable domain (outside the CDR3, taken from reference TRBV14 and TRBJ1-1): EAGVTQFPSHSVIEKGQTVTLRCDPISGHDNLYWYRRVMGKEIKFLLHFVKESKQDESGMPNNRFLAERTGGTYSTLKVQPAELEDSGVYFCASSQDLQAEAFFGQGTRLTVV.

Of note for this clone: Distinct nucleotide sequences in the sample also encode this CDR3. The gene calls are TRBV3-1 (or the pseudogene TRBV3-2) and TRBJ1-2; 9 nucleotides match TRBD1. This CDR3 has 13 residues. The germline gives CDR1 LGHDT, CDR2 YNNKEL (reference sequence). J was trimmed by 7 bases and V by 4 bases; bases with no gene match: 4. CDR3 bases: TGTGCCAGCAGCCTACAGGGGGCAGGTGGCTACACCTTC. Amino acid sequence: CASSLQGAGGYTF.

This chain uses TRBV29-1 with TRBJ2-7; the D gene is possibly TRBD1 (6 bases). Trimming shortened V by 6 bases and J by 7 bases, and 19 bases separated the two germline ends. CDR3 size: 13 residues. The germline CDR1 and CDR2 sequences are SQVTM and ANQGSEA. This chain's CDR3 is CSVTGTRDLEQYF. CDR3 nucleotide sequence: TGCAGCGTCACGGGGACACGGGATTTGGAGCAGTACTTC.

This chain uses TRBV28 with TRBJ1-2; TRBD1 might be the D (6 bases). Trimming took 8 bases from V and 4 from J, leaving 11 bases between them. Germline CDR1 MDHEN, CDR2 SYDVKM. This CDR3 region has 12 residues. The CDR3 is CASQGYGYGYTF. The CDR3 coding sequence is TGTGCCAGCCAGGGGTACGGCTATGGCTACACCTTC.

CDR3 nucleotides: TGCGCCAGCGGTCGCGGACAGGGGGCTTACAATGAGCAGTTCTTC. This translates into CASGRGQGAYNEQFF. The chain recombines TRBV10-2 with TRBJ2-1; 11 bases match TRBD1. Trimming took 8 bases from V and 4 from J; bases not matched to a gene: 7. Per the germline V gene, CDR1 is WSHSY and CDR2 is SAAADI. The CDR3 length is 15 residues.

The gene calls are TRBV9 and TRBJ1-4; 8 nucleotides align to TRBD1. Looked up from germline, CDR1 is SGDLS and CDR2 is YYNGEE. The CDR3 sequence is 19 residues long. V lost 0 bases and J lost 0; bases outside the gene matches: 10. This chain's CDR3 is CASSVGPGTGGATNEKLFF. CDR3 sequence (DNA): TGTGCCAGCAGCGTAGGTCCCGGGACAGGAGGTGCAACTAATGAAAAACTGTTTTTT.

This sequence joins TRBV19 and TRBJ1-5; 9 bases agree with TRBD1. V was pared by 4 bases and J by 7 bases, with 11 bases of the junction left unmatched. This CDR3 has 16 amino acids. Germline loops: CDR1 LNHDA, CDR2 SQIVND (reference sequence). The CDR3 is CASSTPDRGNGQPQHF. CDR3 nucleotide sequence: TGTGCCAGTAGTACCCCGGACAGGGGTAATGGACAGCCCCAGCATTTT.